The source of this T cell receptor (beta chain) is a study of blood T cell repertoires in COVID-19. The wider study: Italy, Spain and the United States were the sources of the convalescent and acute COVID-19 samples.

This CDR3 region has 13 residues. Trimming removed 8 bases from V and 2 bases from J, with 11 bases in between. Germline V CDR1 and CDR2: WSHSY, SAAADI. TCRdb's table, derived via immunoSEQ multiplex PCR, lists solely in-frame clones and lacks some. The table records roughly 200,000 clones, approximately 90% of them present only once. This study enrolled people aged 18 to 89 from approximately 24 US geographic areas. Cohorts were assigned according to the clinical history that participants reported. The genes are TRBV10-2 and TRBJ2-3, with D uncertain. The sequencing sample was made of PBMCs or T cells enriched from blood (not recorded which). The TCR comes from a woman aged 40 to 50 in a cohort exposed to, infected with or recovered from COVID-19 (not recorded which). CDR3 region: CASSHYLTDTQYF. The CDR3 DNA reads TGCGCCAGCTCGCACTACCTCACAGATACGCAGTATTTT.